This T cell receptor beta chain was sequenced during a study of blood T cell repertoires in COVID-19. Study-wide background: COVID-19 samples from acute and convalescent phases originated in the United States, Italy and Spain. In each case, the material was cDNA or gDNA derived from T cells, B-cell-depleted T cells, or PBMCs.

Germline-derived CDR1 and CDR2 are SGDLS and YYNGEE. The CDR3 contains 15 residues. V lost 3 bases and J lost 2, with 13 bases in between. TCRdb's copy holds only in-frame clones and misses some; the assay was immunoSEQ multiplex PCR. The sample yields about 49,000 clones, roughly 82% seen once. Material for sequencing was peripheral blood. This TCR derives from a woman aged 60-75 years with acute or convalescent COVID-19. This chain joins TRBV9 and TRBJ2-3, with unresolved D. Here the CDR3 reads CASSASPLDTDTQYF. CDR3 nucleotide sequence: TGTGCCAGCAGCGCCTCCCCCTTAGACACAGATACGCAGTATTTT.